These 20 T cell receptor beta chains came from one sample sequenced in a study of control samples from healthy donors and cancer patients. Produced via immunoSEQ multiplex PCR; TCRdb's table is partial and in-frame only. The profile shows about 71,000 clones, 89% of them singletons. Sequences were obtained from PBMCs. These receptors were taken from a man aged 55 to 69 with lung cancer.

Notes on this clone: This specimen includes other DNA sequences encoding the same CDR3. The CDR3: CASALGGNTEAFF. CDR3 coding DNA: TGCGCCAGCGCCTTGGGGGGGAACACTGAAGCTTTCTTT. This chain joins TRBV5-1 and TRBJ1-1; maybe TRBD1 (5 bases). The CDR3 runs 13 residues. Deletions cut 7 bases from V and 1 base from J, with 11 bases between. CDR1 SGHRS and CDR2 YFSETQ come from the germline V gene.

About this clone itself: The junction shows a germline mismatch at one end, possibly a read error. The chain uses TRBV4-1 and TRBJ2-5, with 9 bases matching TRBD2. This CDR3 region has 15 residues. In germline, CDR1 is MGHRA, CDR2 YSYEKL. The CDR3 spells CVSSQRTSGQETQYF. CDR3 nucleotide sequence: TGCGTCAGCAGCCAAAGAACTAGCGGGCAAGAGACCCAGTACTTC.

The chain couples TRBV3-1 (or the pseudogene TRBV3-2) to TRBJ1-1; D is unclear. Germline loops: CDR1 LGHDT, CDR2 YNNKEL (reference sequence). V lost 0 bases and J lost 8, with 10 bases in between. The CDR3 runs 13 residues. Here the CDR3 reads CASSQDWSREAFF. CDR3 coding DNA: TGTGCCAGCAGCCAAGATTGGAGCCGCGAAGCTTTCTTT.

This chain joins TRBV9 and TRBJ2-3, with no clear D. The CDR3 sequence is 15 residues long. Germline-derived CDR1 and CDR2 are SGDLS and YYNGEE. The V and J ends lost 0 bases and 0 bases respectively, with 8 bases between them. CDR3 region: CASSVERASTDTQYF. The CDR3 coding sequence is TGTGCCAGCAGCGTAGAAAGGGCTAGCACAGATACGCAGTATTTT. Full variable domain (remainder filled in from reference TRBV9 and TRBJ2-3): DSGVTQTPKHLITATGQRVTLRCSPRSGDLSVYWYQQSLDQGLQFLIQYYNGEERAKGNILERFSAQQFPDLHSELNLSSLELGDSALYFCASSVERASTDTQYFGPGTRLTVL.

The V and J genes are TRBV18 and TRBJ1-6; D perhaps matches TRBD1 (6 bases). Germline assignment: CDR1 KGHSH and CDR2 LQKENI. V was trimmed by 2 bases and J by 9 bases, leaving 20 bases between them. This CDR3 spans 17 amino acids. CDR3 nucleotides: TGTGCCAGCTCACCAACTCGTTCTGTACAGGGTGGTTCACCCCTCCACTTT. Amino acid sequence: CASSPTRSVQGGSPLHF. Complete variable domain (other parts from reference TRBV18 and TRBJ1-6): NAGVMQNPRHLVRRRGQEARLRCSPMKGHSHVYWYRQLPEEGLKFMVYLQKENIIDESGMPKERFSAEFPKEGPSILRIQQVVRGDSAAYFCASSPTRSVQGGSPLHFGNGTRLTVT.

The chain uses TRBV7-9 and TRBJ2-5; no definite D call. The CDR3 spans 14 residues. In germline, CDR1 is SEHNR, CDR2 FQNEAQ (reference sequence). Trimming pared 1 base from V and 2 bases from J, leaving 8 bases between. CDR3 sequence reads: CASSLESRQETQYF. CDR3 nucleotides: TGTGCCAGCAGCTTAGAATCCAGACAAGAGACCCAGTACTTC.

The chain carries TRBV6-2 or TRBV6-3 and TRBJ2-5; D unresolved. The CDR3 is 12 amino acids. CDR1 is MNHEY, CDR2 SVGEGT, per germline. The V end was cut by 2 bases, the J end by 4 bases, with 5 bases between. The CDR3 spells CASSYTLETQYF. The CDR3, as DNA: TGTGCCAGCAGTTACACCCTAGAGACCCAGTACTTC.

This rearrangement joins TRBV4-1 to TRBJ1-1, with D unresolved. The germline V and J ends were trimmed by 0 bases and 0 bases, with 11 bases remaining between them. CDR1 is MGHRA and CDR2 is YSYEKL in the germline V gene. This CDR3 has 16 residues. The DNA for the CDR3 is TGCGCCAGCAGCCAAGATGGACGTGCTTTGAACACTGAAGCTTTCTTT. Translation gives CASSQDGRALNTEAFF.

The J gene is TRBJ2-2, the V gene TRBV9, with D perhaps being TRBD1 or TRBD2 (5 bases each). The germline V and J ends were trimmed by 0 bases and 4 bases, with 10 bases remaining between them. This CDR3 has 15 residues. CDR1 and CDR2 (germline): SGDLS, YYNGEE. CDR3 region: CASSVVKGSTGELFF. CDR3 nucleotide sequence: TGTGCCAGCAGCGTAGTGAAGGGGAGCACCGGGGAGCTGTTTTTT.

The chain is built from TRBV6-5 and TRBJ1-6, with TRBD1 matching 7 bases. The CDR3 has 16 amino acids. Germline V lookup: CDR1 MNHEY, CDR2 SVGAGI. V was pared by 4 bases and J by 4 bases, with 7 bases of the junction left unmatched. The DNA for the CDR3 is TGTGCCAGCAGTTCCGGGACAGACCTATATAATTCACCCCTCCACTTT. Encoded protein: CASSSGTDLYNSPLHF.

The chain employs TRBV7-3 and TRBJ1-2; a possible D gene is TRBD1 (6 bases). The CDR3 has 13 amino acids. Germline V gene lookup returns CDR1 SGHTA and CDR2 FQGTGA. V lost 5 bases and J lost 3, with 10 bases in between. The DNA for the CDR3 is TGTGCCAGCAGCCCTTCAGGGGACTATGGCTACACCTTC. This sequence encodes CASSPSGDYGYTF.

CDR3 protein: CASLKFGTGANEQFF. CDR3 coding DNA: TGTGCCAGCCTCAAGTTCGGGACAGGAGCTAATGAGCAGTTCTTC. The chain uses TRBV6-5 and TRBJ2-1, with 8 bases that match TRBD1. This CDR3 comprises 15 residues. Germline V gene data show CDR1 as MNHEY and CDR2 as SVGAGI. The V gene end was trimmed by 8 bases and the J gene end by 7 bases; junction bases not matched to a gene: 13.

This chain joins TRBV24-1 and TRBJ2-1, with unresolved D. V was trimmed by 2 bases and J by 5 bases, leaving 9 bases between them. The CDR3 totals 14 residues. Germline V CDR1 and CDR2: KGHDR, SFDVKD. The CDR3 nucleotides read TGTGCCACCAGTGATTGGAGCGTTAACAATGAGCAGTTCTTC. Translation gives CATSDWSVNNEQFF.

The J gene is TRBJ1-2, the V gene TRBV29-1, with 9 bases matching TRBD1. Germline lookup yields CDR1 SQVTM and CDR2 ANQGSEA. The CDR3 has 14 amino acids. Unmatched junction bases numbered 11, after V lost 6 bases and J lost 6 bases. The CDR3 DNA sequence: TGCAGCGTGGGACAGGGTCTTCCTTCGGATGGCTACACCTTC. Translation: CSVGQGLPSDGYTF.

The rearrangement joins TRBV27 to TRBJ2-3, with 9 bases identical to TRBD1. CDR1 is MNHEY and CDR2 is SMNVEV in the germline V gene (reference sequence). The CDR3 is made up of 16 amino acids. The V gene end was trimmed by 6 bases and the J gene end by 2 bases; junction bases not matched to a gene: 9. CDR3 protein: CASRDRDRVYTDTQYF. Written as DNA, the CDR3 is TGTGCCAGCAGGGATAGGGACAGGGTTTACACAGATACGCAGTATTTT.

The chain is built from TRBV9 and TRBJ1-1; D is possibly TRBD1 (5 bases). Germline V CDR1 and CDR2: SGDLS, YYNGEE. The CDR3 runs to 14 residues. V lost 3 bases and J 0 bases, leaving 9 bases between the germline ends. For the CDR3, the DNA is TGTGCCAGCAGCGCGTGGGGGGTGAACACTGAAGCTTTCTTT. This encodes CASSAWGVNTEAFF.

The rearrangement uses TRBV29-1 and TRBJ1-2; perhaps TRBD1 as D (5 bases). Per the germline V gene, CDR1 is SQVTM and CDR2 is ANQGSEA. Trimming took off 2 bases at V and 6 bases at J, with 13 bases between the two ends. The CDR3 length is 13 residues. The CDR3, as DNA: TGCAGCGTTGAACGGTTGCAGGGACATGGCTACACCTTC. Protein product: CSVERLQGHGYTF.

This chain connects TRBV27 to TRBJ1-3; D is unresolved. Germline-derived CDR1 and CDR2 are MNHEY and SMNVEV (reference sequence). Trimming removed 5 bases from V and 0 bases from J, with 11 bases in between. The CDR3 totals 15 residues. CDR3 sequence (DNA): TGTGCCAGCAGTGCAGGATTGGCCTCTGGAAACACCATATATTTT. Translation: CASSAGLASGNTIYF.

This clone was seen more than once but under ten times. The CDR3: CASTSLGTTNTGELFF. CDR3 DNA: TGTGCCAGTACCTCCCTCGGGACAACGAACACCGGGGAGCTGTTTTTT. The chain uses TRBV5-5 and TRBJ2-2; TRBD1 might be the D (6 bases). V lost 8 bases and J 0 bases, leaving 17 bases between the germline ends. The CDR3 spans 16 residues. Germline V gene lookup returns CDR1 SGHKS and CDR2 YYEKEE (reference sequence).

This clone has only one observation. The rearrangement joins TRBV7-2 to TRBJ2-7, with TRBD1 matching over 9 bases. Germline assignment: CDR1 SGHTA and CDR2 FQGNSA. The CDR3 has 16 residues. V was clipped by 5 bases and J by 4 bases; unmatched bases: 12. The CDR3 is CASSPITGTGRYEQYF. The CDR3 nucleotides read TGTGCCAGCAGCCCCATTACCGGGACAGGGAGGTACGAGCAGTACTTC.